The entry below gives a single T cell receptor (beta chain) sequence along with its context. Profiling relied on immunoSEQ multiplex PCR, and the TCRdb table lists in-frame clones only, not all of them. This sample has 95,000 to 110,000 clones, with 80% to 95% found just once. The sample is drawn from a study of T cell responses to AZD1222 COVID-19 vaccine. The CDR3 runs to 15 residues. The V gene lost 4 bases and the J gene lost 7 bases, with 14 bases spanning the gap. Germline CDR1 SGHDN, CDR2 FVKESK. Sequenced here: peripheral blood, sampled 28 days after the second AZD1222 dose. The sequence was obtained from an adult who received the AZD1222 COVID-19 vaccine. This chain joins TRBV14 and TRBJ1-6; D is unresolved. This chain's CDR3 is CASSLVGAPNSPLHF. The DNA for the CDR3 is TGTGCCAGCAGCCTGGTTGGCGCTCCCAATTCACCCCTCCACTTT.